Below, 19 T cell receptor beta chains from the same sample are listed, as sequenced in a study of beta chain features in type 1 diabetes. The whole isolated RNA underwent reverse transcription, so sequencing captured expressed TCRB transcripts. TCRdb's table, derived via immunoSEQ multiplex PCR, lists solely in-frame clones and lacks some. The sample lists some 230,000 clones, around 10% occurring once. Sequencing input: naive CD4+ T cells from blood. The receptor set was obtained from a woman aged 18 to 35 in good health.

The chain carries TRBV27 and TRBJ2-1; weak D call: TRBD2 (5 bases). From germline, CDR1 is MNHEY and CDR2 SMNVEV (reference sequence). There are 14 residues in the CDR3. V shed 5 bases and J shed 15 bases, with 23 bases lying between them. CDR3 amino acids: CASSHPLSLRRLFF. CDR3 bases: TGTGCCAGCAGTCATCCACTTTCGTTGCGGAGGCTGTTCTTC.

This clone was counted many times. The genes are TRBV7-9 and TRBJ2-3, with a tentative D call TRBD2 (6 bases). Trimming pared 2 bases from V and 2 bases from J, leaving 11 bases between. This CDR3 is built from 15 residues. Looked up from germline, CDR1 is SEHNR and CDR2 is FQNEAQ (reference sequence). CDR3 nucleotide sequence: TGTGCCAGCAGCTTACCCTGGGGGGACACAGATACGCAGTATTTT. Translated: CASSLPWGDTDTQYF.

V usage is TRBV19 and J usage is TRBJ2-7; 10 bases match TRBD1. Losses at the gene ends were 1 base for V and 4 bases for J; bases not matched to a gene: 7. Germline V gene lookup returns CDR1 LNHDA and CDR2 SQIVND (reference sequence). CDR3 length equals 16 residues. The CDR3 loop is CASSIAEDRGGYEQYF. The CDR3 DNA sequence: TGTGCCAGTAGTATAGCCGAGGACAGGGGGGGTTACGAGCAGTACTTC.

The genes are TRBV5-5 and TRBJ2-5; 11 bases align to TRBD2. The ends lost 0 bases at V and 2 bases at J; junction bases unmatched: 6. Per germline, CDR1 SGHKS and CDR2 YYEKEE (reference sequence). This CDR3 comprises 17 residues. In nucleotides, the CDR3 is TGTGCCAGCAGCTTGGCGCTAGCGGGGGGCTTACAAGAGACCCAGTACTTC. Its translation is CASSLALAGGLQETQYF.

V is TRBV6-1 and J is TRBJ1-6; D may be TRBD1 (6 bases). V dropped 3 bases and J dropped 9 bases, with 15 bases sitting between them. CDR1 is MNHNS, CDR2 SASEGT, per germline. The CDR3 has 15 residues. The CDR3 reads CASSEQRTAASPLHF. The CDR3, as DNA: TGTGCCAGCAGTGAGCAGCGGACAGCTGCTTCACCCCTCCACTTT.

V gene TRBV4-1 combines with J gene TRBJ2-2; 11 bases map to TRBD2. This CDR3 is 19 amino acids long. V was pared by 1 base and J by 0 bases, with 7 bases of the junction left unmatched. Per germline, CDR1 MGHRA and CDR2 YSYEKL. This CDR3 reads CASSQGGLAGPANTGELFF. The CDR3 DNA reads TGCGCCAGCAGCCAAGGAGGACTAGCGGGTCCCGCGAACACCGGGGAGCTGTTTTTT.

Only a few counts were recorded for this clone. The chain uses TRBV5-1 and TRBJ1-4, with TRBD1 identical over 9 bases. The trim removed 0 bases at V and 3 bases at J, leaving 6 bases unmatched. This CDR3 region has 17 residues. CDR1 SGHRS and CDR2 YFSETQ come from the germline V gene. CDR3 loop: CASSLGDRVGSNEKLFF. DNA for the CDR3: TGCGCCAGCAGCTTGGGGGACAGGGTCGGTTCTAATGAAAAACTGTTTTTT.

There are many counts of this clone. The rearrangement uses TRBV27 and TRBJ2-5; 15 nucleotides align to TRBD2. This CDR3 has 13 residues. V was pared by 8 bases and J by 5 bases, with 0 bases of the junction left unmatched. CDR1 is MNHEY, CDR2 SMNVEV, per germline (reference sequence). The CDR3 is CASGTSGRETQYF. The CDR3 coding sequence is TGTGCCAGCGGGACTAGCGGGAGGGAGACCCAGTACTTC.

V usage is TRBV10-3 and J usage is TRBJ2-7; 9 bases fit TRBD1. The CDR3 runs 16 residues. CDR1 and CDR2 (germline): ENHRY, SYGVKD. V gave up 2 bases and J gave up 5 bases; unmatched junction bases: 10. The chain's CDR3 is CAISEQLTGGGNEQYF. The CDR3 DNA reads TGTGCCATCAGTGAGCAGTTGACAGGGGGGGGCAACGAGCAGTACTTC.

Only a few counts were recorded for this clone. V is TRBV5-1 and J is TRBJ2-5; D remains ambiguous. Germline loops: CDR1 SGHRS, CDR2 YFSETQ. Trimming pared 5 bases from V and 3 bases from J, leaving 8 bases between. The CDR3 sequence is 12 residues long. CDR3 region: CASRAGKETQYF. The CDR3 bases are TGCGCCAGCAGAGCAGGAAAAGAGACCCAGTACTTC.

This CDR3 is CASSLVPGGKTQYF. The DNA for the CDR3 is TGTGCCAGCAGCTTGGTGCCGGGAGGGAAGACCCAGTACTTC. V and J are TRBV5-4 and TRBJ2-5; TRBD2 agrees at 8 bases. The CDR3 consists of 14 residues. The germline CDR1 and CDR2 sequences are SGHNT and YYREEE (reference sequence). V trimming: 0 bases; J trimming: 6 bases; junction bases outside the gene matches: 4.

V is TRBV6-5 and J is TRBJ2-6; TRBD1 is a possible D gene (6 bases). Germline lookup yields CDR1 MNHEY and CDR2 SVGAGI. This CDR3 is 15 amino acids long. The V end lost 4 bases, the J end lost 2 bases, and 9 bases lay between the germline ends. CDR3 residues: CASSSHRAGANVLTF. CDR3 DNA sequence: TGTGCCAGCAGTTCCCACAGGGCTGGGGCCAACGTCCTGACTTTC.

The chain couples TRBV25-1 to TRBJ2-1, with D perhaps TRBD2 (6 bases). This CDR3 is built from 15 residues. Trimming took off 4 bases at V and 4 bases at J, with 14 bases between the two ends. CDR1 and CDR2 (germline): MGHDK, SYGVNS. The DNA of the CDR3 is TGTGCCAGCAGTGGCCCCCGGGACTTTTACAATGAGCAGTTCTTC. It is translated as CASSGPRDFYNEQFF. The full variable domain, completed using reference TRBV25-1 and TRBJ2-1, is EADIYQTPRYLVIGTGKKITLECSQTMGHDKMYWYQQDPGMELHLIHYSYGVNSTEKGDLSSESTVSRIRTEHFPLTLESARPSHTSQYLCASSGPRDFYNEQFFGPGTRLTVL.

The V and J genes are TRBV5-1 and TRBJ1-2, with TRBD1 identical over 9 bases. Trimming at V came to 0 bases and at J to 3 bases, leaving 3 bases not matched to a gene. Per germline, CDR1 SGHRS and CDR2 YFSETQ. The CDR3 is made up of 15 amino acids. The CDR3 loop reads CASSLAGTGHYGYTF. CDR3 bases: TGCGCCAGCAGCTTGGCCGGGACAGGGCACTATGGCTACACCTTC.

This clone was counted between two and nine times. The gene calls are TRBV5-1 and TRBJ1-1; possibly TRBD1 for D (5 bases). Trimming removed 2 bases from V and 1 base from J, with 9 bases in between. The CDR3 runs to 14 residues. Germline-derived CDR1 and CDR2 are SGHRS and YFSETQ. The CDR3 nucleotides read TGCGCCAGCAGCTTTCAGGGAGGGAACACTGAAGCTTTCTTT. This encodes CASSFQGGNTEAFF.

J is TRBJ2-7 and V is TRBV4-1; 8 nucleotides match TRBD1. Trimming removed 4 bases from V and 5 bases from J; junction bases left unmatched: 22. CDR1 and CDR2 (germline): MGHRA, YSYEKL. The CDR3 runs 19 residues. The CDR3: CASSLLSAGTGGVPHEQYF. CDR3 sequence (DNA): TGCGCCAGCAGCCTCTTATCTGCGGGGACAGGTGGGGTGCCCCACGAGCAGTACTTC.

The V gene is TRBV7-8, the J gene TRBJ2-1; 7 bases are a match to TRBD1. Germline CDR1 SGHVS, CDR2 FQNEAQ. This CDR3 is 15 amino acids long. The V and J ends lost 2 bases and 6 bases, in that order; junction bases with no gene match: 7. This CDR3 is CASSLRGLSSNEQFF. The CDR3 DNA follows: TGTGCCAGCAGCTTAAGGGGGCTCTCTAGCAATGAGCAGTTCTTC.

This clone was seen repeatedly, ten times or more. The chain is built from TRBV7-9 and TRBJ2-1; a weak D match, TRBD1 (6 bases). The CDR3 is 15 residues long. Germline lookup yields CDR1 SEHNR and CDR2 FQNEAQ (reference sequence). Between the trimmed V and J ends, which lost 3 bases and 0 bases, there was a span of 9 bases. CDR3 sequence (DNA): TGTGCCAGCAGCTTTCGACAGGTCTCCTACAATGAGCAGTTCTTC. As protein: CASSFRQVSYNEQFF.

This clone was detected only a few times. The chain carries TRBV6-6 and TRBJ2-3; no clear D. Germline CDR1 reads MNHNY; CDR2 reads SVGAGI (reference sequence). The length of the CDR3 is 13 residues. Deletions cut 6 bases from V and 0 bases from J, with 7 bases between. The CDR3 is CASSPGSTDTQYF. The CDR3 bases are TGTGCCAGCAGCCCGGGTAGCACAGATACGCAGTATTTT.